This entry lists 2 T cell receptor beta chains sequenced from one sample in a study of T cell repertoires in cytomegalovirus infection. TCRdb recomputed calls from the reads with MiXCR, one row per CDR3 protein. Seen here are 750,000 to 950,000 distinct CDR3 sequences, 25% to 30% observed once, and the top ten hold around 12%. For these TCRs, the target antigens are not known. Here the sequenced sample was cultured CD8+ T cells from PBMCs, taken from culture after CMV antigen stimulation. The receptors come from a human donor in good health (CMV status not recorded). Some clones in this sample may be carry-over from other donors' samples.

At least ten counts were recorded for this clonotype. The DNA of the CDR3 is TGTGCCAGCAGTTTTAAACAAACCTCTGGAACAGATACGCAGTATTTT. It is translated as CASSFKQTSGTDTQYF. This chain uses TRBV28 with TRBJ2-3; no clear D gene. This CDR3 has 16 residues. Germline V gives CDR1 MDHEN, CDR2 SYDVKM. V was trimmed by 3 bases and J by 3 bases, leaving 16 bases between them.

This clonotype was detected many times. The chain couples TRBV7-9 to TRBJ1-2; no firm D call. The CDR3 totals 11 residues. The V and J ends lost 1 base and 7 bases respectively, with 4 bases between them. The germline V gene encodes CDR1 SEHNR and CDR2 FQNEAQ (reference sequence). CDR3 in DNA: TGTGCCAGCAGCTTAGTTGGTGGCTACACCTTC. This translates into CASSLVGGYTF.